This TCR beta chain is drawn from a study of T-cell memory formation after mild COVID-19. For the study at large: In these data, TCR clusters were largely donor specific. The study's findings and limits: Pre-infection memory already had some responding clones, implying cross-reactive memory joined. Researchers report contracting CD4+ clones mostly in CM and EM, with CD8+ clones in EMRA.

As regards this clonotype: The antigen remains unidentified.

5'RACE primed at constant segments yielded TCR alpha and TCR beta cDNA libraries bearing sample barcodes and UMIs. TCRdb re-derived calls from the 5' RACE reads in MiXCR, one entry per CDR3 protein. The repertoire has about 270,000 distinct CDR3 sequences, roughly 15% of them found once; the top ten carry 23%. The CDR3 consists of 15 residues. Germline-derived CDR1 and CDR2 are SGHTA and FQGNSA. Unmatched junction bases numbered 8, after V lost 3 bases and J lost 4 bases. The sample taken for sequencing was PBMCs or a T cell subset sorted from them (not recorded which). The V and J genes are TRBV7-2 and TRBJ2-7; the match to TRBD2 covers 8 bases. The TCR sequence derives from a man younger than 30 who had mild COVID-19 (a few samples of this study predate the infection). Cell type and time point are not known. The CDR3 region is CASSFIRGGRYEQYF. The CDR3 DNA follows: TGTGCCAGCAGCTTTATACGGGGGGGCAGGTACGAGCAGTACTTC.